Listed below are T cell receptor beta chains from one sample, sequenced in a study of T cell repertoires in cytomegalovirus infection. These receptors are not linked to any known antigen. TCRdb re-called the reads with MiXCR, one entry per CDR3 protein. Counted here are over 25,000 distinct CDR3 sequences, around 20% occurring once; the ten biggest clones make up roughly 80%. Sequenced here: CD8+ T cells from cultured PBMCs, sampled from culture after CMV antigen stimulation. The receptors derive from a human donor in good health (CMV status not recorded). Some clones in this sample may be carry-over from other donors' samples. CDR3s include the opening cysteine and the closing phenylalanine or tryptophan. D genes are given only for firm matches. The size of a clone is reported for some rows only, either as once, few or many, or as a class for expanded clones.

size	D	J	V	length	CDR3	DNA
-	-	TRBJ2-2	TRBV6-2/TRBV6-3	15	CASSYGRLATGELFF	TGTGCCAGCAGTTACGGCAGACTCGCCACCGGGGAGCTGTTTTTT
few	-	TRBJ2-7	TRBV15	12	CATSRADDEQYF	TGTGCCACCAGCAGAGCAGACGACGAGCAGTACTTC
-	-	TRBJ2-3	TRBV4-1	14	CASSQESGRDTQYF	TGCGCCAGCAGCCAAGAGAGCGGGCGGGATACGCAGTATTTT
few	TRBD2	TRBJ2-2	TRBV12-3/TRBV12-4	16	CASIQPGLEAPGELFF	TGTGCCAGCATCCAACCGGGACTAGAGGCTCCCGGGGAGCTGTTTTTT
few	TRBD2	TRBJ2-7	TRBV7-2	13	CASSLPSGYEQYF	TGTGCCAGCAGCTTGCCTAGCGGGTACGAGCAGTACTTC
few	-	TRBJ2-5	TRBV11-2	17	CASSLRRGATLKETQYF	TGTGCCAGCAGCTTAAGGAGGGGGGCCACCCTAAAAGAGACCCAGTACTTC
few	-	TRBJ1-5	TRBV6-1	18	CASSPSYPGHPGNQPQHF	TGTGCCAGCAGCCCGTCTTACCCGGGACACCCGGGCAATCAGCCCCAGCATTTT
-	-	TRBJ2-5	TRBV7-2	13	CASSPTFRETQYF	TGTGCCAGCAGCCCTACCTTTAGAGAGACCCAGTACTTC
few	-	TRBJ1-5	TRBV28	14	CASSSKTGRQPQHF	TGTGCCAGCAGTTCTAAAACAGGGCGACAGCCCCAGCATTTT
few	-	TRBJ1-2	TRBV6-5	14	CASSYGGQGNGYTF	TGTGCCAGCAGTTATGGGGGGCAAGGGAATGGCTACACCTTC
-	TRBD2	TRBJ2-5	TRBV5-4	13	CASSLRGGETQYF	TGTGCCAGCAGCTTGAGGGGAGGGGAGACCCAGTACTTC
-	-	TRBJ2-1	TRBV6-2/TRBV6-3	13	CASTGRGLNEQFF	TGTGCCAGTACAGGCAGGGGACTAAATGAGCAGTTCTTC
many	-	TRBJ1-2	TRBV5-1	15	CASSLEAAAGIGYTF	TGCGCCAGCAGCTTGGAGGCGGCCGCCGGTATAGGCTACACCTTC
few	-	TRBJ1-2	TRBV28	14	CASSRFGVNYGYTF	TGTGCCAGCAGTCGCTTTGGGGTTAACTATGGCTACACCTTC
-	-	TRBJ2-5	TRBV6-2/TRBV6-3	17	CASSYSINQEYQETQYF	TGTGCCAGCAGTTACTCAATAAATCAGGAGTACCAAGAGACCCAGTACTTC
-	-	TRBJ2-3	TRBV9	17	CASSVIAEGISTDTQYF	TGTGCCAGCAGCGTAATCGCGGAGGGGATTAGCACAGATACGCAGTATTTT
few	-	TRBJ2-3	TRBV6-6	15	CASGFVDGLTDTQYF	TGTGCCAGCGGCTTTGTGGACGGACTCACAGATACGCAGTATTTT
-	-	TRBJ2-3	TRBV7-9	14	CASSPTDYTDTQYF	TGTGCCAGCAGCCCCACGGACTACACAGATACGCAGTATTTT
few	-	TRBJ2-7	TRBV27	13	CASSSGTNYEQYF	TGTGCCAGCAGTTCTGGGACAAACTACGAGCAGTACTTC
few	-	TRBJ2-7	TRBV6-2/TRBV6-3	14	CASSYHSIYYEQYF	TGTGCCAGCAGTTACCACTCAATATACTACGAGCAGTACTTC
-	TRBD1	TRBJ2-1	TRBV7-6	16	CASSYPGQGLGNEQFF	TGTGCCAGCAGCTATCCGGGACAGGGTTTGGGCAATGAGCAGTTCTTC
few	-	TRBJ2-7	TRBV7-7	15	CASSPRFGYSYEQYF	TGTGCCAGCAGCCCACGGTTCGGCTACTCCTACGAGCAGTACTTC
-	-	TRBJ1-5	TRBV6-5	15	CASSYSRSSNQPQHF	TGTGCCAGCAGTTACTCGCGCAGTAGCAATCAGCCCCAGCATTTT
few	-	TRBJ2-1	TRBV12-3/TRBV12-4	13	CASSPRDYNEQFF	TGTGCCAGCAGTCCCCGTGACTACAATGAGCAGTTCTTC
few	TRBD1	TRBJ1-6	TRBV6-5	18	CASRARHRDRIYNSPLHF	TGTGCCAGCAGAGCCAGACATCGGGACAGGATCTATAATTCACCCCTCCACTTT
few	TRBD1	TRBJ2-1	TRBV4-1	11	CASSHGQGQFF	TGCGCCAGCAGCCACGGACAGGGGCAGTTCTTC
-	-	TRBJ2-5	TRBV12-3/TRBV12-4	14	CASSPLAPQETQYF	TGTGCCAGCAGTCCTCTAGCGCCCCAGGAGACCCAGTACTTC
-	-	TRBJ2-4	TRBV6-2/TRBV6-3	13	CASTGPGSYIQYF	TGTGCCAGCACCGGGCCCGGGAGCTACATTCAGTACTTC
-	-	TRBJ1-2	TRBV6-2/TRBV6-3	13	CDSLDRALYGYTF	TGTGACAGCCTAGACCGTGCCCTCTATGGCTACACCTTC
few	-	TRBJ2-4	TRBV7-2	17	CASSLEGGVAAKNIQYF	TGTGCCAGCAGCCTAGAGGGGGGCGTGGCAGCCAAAAACATTCAGTACTTC
-	-	TRBJ2-1	TRBV6-2/TRBV6-3	14	CASSFPWDSDEQFF	TGTGCCAGCAGTTTCCCCTGGGACTCCGATGAGCAGTTCTTC
few	-	TRBJ2-6	TRBV20-1	12	CSIGRGNNVLTF	TGCAGTATAGGTCGCGGAAACAACGTCCTGACTTTC
-	-	TRBJ2-4	TRBV7-2	12	CASSFGRNRQYF	TGTGCCAGCAGCTTCGGGCGGAACAGGCAGTACTTC
few	TRBD2	TRBJ2-1	TRBV7-6	15	CASSVGGLAGDEQFF	TGTGCCAGCAGCGTAGGGGGGCTAGCGGGAGATGAGCAGTTCTTC
once	-	TRBJ2-1	TRBV11-2	15	CASSHRNWTYNEQFF	TGTGCCAGCAGCCACCGGAACTGGACCTACAATGAGCAGTTCTTC
few	-	TRBJ1-2	TRBV4-3	13	CASSQSGDSGYTF	TGCGCCAGCAGCCAGTCGGGGGACTCTGGCTACACCTTC
few	TRBD1	TRBJ2-7	TRBV7-2	14	CASSGGTGNYEQYF	TGTGCCAGCAGCGGGGGGACAGGTAACTACGAGCAGTACTTC